This T cell receptor (beta chain) was sequenced in a study of T cells after yellow fever vaccination. The germline V gene encodes CDR1 SGHTA and CDR2 FQGNSA. This CDR3 has 14 amino acids. Between the trimmed V and J ends, which lost 1 base and 6 bases, there was a span of 11 bases. Study-level results: Clones from primary vaccination mostly reappeared after the booster (96% CD4, about 85% CD8).

Universal primer sites and UMIs were introduced during 5'RACE template-switching synthesis of TCR cDNA. Each CDR3 protein is one row after TCRdb ran MiXCR on the 5' RACE reads. The table lists hundreds of thousands of distinct CDR3 sequences, 11% of them singletons, with 18% in the top ten. About this clonotype itself: What it recognizes is unknown.

The sample was PBMCs, taken on the day of the first yellow fever vaccination. The chain carries TRBV7-2 and TRBJ2-3; a weak D match, TRBD1 (5 bases). The receptor was isolated from a man aged 18 to 30 who received the YFV17D yellow fever vaccine. This CDR3 reads CASSLVQGSDTQYF. In DNA, the CDR3 is TGTGCCAGCAGCTTAGTGCAGGGTTCGGATACGCAGTATTTT.